A single sample gave rise to the 18 T cell receptor beta chains below, sequenced in a study of T cell responses to AZD1222 COVID-19 vaccine. Repertoires were generated with immunoSEQ multiplex PCR, while TCRdb's copy carries only in-frame clones and drops some. The top ten clones hold 3% to 3.5% of a sample with approximately 200,000 clones, roughly nine tenths of them seen once. Here the sequenced sample was peripheral blood, taken 28 days after the second AZD1222 dose. These receptors all stem from an adult who received the AZD1222 COVID-19 vaccine.

For the CDR3, the DNA is TGTGCCAGCAGTTTATCGGTACAGGGGCCGGTCTTTCCGGCGGGAGATACGCAGTATTTT. This sequence encodes CASSLSVQGPVFPAGDTQYF. This chain joins TRBV27 and TRBJ2-3; 7 bases fit TRBD1. V trimming: 0 bases; J trimming: 5 bases; junction bases outside the gene matches: 20. CDR3 length: 20 residues. Germline V gene data show CDR1 as MNHEY and CDR2 as SMNVEV (reference sequence).

V and J are TRBV14 and TRBJ2-5, with 7 bases that match TRBD2. Trimming at V came to 3 bases and at J to 4 bases, leaving 8 bases not matched to a gene. The CDR3 extends over 15 amino acids. The germline V gene encodes CDR1 SGHDN and CDR2 FVKESK. The CDR3 reads CASSQTAGVRETQYF. The DNA for the CDR3 is TGTGCCAGCAGCCAGACGGCGGGAGTGCGAGAGACCCAGTACTTC. Drawing the rest from reference TRBV14 and TRBJ2-5, the complete variable domain is EAGVTQFPSHSVIEKGQTVTLRCDPISGHDNLYWYRRVMGKEIKFLLHFVKESKQDESGMPNNRFLAERTGGTYSTLKVQPAELEDSGVYFCASSQTAGVRETQYFGPGTRLLVL.

The rearrangement uses TRBV19 and TRBJ2-5; possible D gene TRBD2, 6 bases. The CDR3 length is 15 residues. Trimming removed 3 bases from V and 1 base from J, with 12 bases in between. CDR1 is LNHDA, CDR2 SQIVND, per germline (reference sequence). In nucleotides, the CDR3 is TGTGCCAGTAGTATCGGTAGGGAGGCCCAAGAGACCCAGTACTTC. It specifies CASSIGREAQETQYF.

This chain connects TRBV14 to TRBJ2-2, with D uncertain. The V end lost 4 bases, the J end lost 6 bases, and 9 bases lay between the germline ends. CDR3 size: 13 residues. Germline V gives CDR1 SGHDN, CDR2 FVKESK. The CDR3 sequence is CASSPTVAGELFF. In nucleotides, the CDR3 is TGTGCCAGCAGCCCGACTGTAGCCGGGGAGCTGTTTTTT. The full variable domain, with the rest looked up from reference TRBV14 and TRBJ2-2, is EAGVTQFPSHSVIEKGQTVTLRCDPISGHDNLYWYRRVMGKEIKFLLHFVKESKQDESGMPNNRFLAERTGGTYSTLKVQPAELEDSGVYFCASSPTVAGELFFGEGSRLTVL.

Written as DNA, the CDR3 is TGTGCCAGTAGGAAGTACCTAAGCACAGATACGCAGTATTTT. It is translated as CASRKYLSTDTQYF. The chain carries TRBV19 and TRBJ2-3, with unresolved D. This CDR3 comprises 14 residues. The germline CDR1 and CDR2 sequences are LNHDA and SQIVND (reference sequence). Between the trimmed V and J ends, which lost 6 bases and 0 bases, there was a span of 10 bases.

The rearrangement links TRBV28 to TRBJ1-3, with a tentative D call TRBD1 (5 bases). This CDR3 spans 15 amino acids. Trimming cost V 5 bases and J 2 bases, with 13 bases left between them. From germline, CDR1 is MDHEN and CDR2 SYDVKM. Here the CDR3 DNA reads TGTGCCAGCAGTCCTCCCCGGGGGGCTGGAAACACCATATATTTT. It specifies CASSPPRGAGNTIYF.

CDR3 in amino acids: CASSLRTDTQYF. The CDR3 nucleotides read TGTGCCAGCAGCTTGCGGACAGATACGCAGTATTTT. The rearrangement uses TRBV5-4 and TRBJ2-3; D is unclear. Per the germline V gene, CDR1 is SGHNT and CDR2 is YYREEE (reference sequence). Between the trimmed V and J ends, which lost 1 base and 3 bases, there was a span of 3 bases. The CDR3 loop spans 12 amino acids. The full variable domain, rest sourced from reference TRBV5-4 and TRBJ2-3, is ETGVTQSPTHLIKTRGQQVTLRCSSQSGHNTVSWYQQALGQGPQFIFQYYREEENGRGNFPPRFSGLQFPNYSSELNVNALELDDSALYLCASSLRTDTQYFGPGTRLTVL.

This clone showed up just once. The rearrangement uses TRBV2 and TRBJ2-7; D gene uncertain. CDR3 length: 12 residues. V was pared by 6 bases and J by 6 bases, with 12 bases between. The germline V gene encodes CDR1 SNHLY and CDR2 FYNNEI. This chain's CDR3 is CASRRTGFEQYF. The CDR3 DNA follows: TGTGCCAGCAGACGGACGGGTTTCGAGCAGTACTTC. The full variable domain, completed using reference TRBV2 and TRBJ2-7, is EPEVTQTPSHQVTQMGQEVILRCVPISNHLYFYWYRQILGQKVEFLVSFYNNEISEKSEIFDDQFSVERPDGSNFTLKIRSTKLEDSAMYFCASRRTGFEQYFGPGTRLTVT.

The rearrangement joins TRBV19 to TRBJ1-1, with D unresolved. This CDR3 contains 17 residues. CDR1 is LNHDA and CDR2 is SQIVND in the germline V gene (reference sequence). V was clipped by 7 bases and J by 4 bases, with 25 bases between them. CDR3 protein: CASIPRSGASSTTEAFF. The CDR3 coding sequence is TGTGCCAGTATCCCTCGGTCGGGCGCAAGTTCTACCACTGAAGCTTTCTTT.

V usage is TRBV28 and J usage is TRBJ2-1, with D tentatively TRBD2 (6 bases). Trimming stripped 5 bases from V and 0 bases from J, with 17 bases between. The CDR3 totals 17 residues. The germline V gene has CDR1 MDHEN and CDR2 SYDVKM. The CDR3 coding sequence is TGTGCCAGCAGTGGGGGGTGGAGCCAGAGCTCCTACAATGAGCAGTTCTTC. This translates into CASSGGWSQSSYNEQFF.

This sequence joins TRBV5-5 and TRBJ2-7, with TRBD1 matching 7 bases. Looked up from germline, CDR1 is SGHKS and CDR2 is YYEKEE (reference sequence). Unmatched junction bases numbered 10, after V lost 4 bases and J lost 9 bases. The CDR3 runs 13 residues. CDR3 region: CASSLYRDSPQYF. CDR3 in DNA: TGTGCCAGCAGCCTGTACCGGGACAGTCCGCAGTACTTC.

The gene calls are TRBV5-1 and TRBJ1-1; no clear D gene. The germline V and J ends were trimmed by 4 bases and 6 bases, with 10 bases remaining between them. CDR1 and CDR2 (germline): SGHRS, YFSETQ. CDR3 size: 12 residues. CDR3 in DNA: TGCGCCAGCAGCCTCGATGGGTCTGAAGCTTTCTTT. Translated, it gives CASSLDGSEAFF.

V and J are TRBV11-3 and TRBJ2-2; D perhaps matches TRBD1 (6 bases). V was clipped by 1 base and J by 10 bases, with 16 bases between them. The V gene's germline CDR1 is SGHNT and CDR2 YENEEA. The CDR3 length is 15 residues. CDR3 sequence (DNA): TGTGCCAGCAGCTTAGGAGGGAACAGGGCCAAGGAGCTGTTTTTT. Amino acids: CASSLGGNRAKELFF.

The chain combines TRBV5-4 with TRBJ2-4, with unresolved D. Germline lookup yields CDR1 SGHNT and CDR2 YYREEE (reference sequence). Trimming pared 0 bases from V and 0 bases from J, leaving 13 bases between. The CDR3 covers 17 residues. The CDR3 is CASSLGRDSLAKNIQYF. The CDR3 nucleotides are TGTGCCAGCAGCTTGGGGAGAGACTCACTAGCCAAAAACATTCAGTACTTC.

V and J are TRBV11-2 and TRBJ2-5, with D maybe TRBD1 (5 bases). Germline CDR1 reads SGHAT; CDR2 reads FQNNGV. The ends were cut back, 2 bases at V and 1 base at J, with 23 bases in the middle. The CDR3 spans 19 residues. The CDR3 sequence: CASSLQSTGHAGPQETQYF. The CDR3 DNA is TGTGCCAGCAGCTTACAAAGCACAGGCCACGCCGGGCCCCAAGAGACCCAGTACTTC.

The rearrangement joins TRBV28 to TRBJ1-5; D is uncertain. CDR1 is MDHEN and CDR2 is SYDVKM in the germline V gene. This CDR3 has 13 amino acids. V lost 2 bases and J 2 bases, leaving 4 bases between the germline ends. In nucleotides, the CDR3 is TGTGCCAGCAGTTTAAGCGGCAATCAGCCCCAGCATTTT. It translates to CASSLSGNQPQHF. Based on the CDR3 plus reference TRBV28 and TRBJ1-5, the full variable domain is DVKVTQSSRYLVKRTGEKVFLECVQDMDHENMFWYRQDPGLGLRLIYFSYDVKMKEKGDIPEGYSVSREKKERFSLILESASTNQTSMYLCASSLSGNQPQHFGDGTRLSIL.

V gene TRBV25-1 combines with J gene TRBJ1-3; a possible D gene is TRBD1 (5 bases). The CDR3 is 13 residues long. Germline V gene lookup returns CDR1 MGHDK and CDR2 SYGVNS. Trimming stripped 2 bases from V and 4 bases from J, with 6 bases between. Here the CDR3 DNA reads TGTGCCAGCAGTGAACCAGGGGGAAACACCATATATTTT. Translating gives CASSEPGGNTIYF.

This chain uses TRBV24-1 with TRBJ2-7; TRBD1 aligns across 8 bases. The CDR3 is 14 residues long. The germline gives CDR1 KGHDR, CDR2 SFDVKD. V gave up 4 bases and J gave up 5 bases; unmatched junction bases: 6. CDR3 amino acids: CATSDRGQGNEQYF. Here the CDR3 DNA reads TGTGCCACCAGTGACCGTGGACAGGGCAACGAGCAGTACTTC.